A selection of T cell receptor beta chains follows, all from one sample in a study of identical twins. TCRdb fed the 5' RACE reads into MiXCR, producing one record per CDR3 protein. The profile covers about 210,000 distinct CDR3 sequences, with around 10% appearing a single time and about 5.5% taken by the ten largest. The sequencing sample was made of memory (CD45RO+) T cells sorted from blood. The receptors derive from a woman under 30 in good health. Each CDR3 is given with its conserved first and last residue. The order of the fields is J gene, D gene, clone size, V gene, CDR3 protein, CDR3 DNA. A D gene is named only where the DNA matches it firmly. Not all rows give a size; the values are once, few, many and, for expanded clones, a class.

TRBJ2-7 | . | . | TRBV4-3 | CASSSSFGTILYEQYF | TGCGCCAGCAGCTCCTCCTTCGGGACCATTCTTTACGAGCAGTACTTC
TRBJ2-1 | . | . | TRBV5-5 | CASSPPGVNEQFF | TGTGCCAGCAGCCCCCCCGGGGTCAATGAGCAGTTCTTC
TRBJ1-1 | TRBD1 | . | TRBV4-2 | CASSQDRTGLNTEAFF | TGTGCCAGCAGCCAAGACCGGACAGGGTTGAACACTGAAGCTTTCTTT
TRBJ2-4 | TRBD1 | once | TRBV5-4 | CASSPATGGGKNIQYF | TGTGCCAGCAGCCCAGCGACAGGGGGCGGTAAAAACATTCAGTACTTC
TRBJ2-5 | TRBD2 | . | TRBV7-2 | CASSLLAGGSGETQYF | TGTGCCAGCAGCTTACTCGCGGGAGGGTCGGGGGAGACCCAGTACTTC
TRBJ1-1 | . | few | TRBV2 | CASRGLLGTEAFF | TGTGCCAGCAGGGGCCTCTTAGGGACTGAAGCTTTCTTT
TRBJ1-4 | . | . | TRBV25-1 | CASSPWGMVEKLFF | TGTGCCAGCAGTCCGTGGGGGATGGTTGAAAAACTGTTTTTT
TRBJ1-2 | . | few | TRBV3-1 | CASSPGGFTLYGYTF | TGTGCCAGCAGCCCCGGGGGATTCACTTTGTATGGCTACACCTTC
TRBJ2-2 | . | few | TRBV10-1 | CASSRGRPDTGELFF | TGCGCCAGCAGTCGGGGGCGGCCAGACACCGGGGAGCTGTTTTTT
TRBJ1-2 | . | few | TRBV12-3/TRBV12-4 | CASSLVNSYGYTF | TGTGCCAGCAGTTTAGTAAACAGCTATGGCTACACCTTC
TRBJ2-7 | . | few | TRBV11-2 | CASSKTPEGEQYF | TGTGCCAGCAGCAAGACTCCGGAGGGCGAGCAGTACTTC
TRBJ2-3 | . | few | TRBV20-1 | CSARIAAGNTDTQYF | TGCAGTGCTAGAATAGCGGCAGGCAACACAGATACGCAGTATTTT
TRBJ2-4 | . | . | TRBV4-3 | CASSQDSGAGNIQYF | TGCGCCAGCAGCCAAGATTCAGGGGCTGGAAACATTCAGTACTTC
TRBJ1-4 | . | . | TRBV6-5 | CASSYIGGTNEKLFF | TGTGCCAGCAGTTACATTGGCGGAACTAATGAAAAACTGTTTTTT
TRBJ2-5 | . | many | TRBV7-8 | CASSLEATQYF | TGTGCCAGCAGCTTAGAAGCGACCCAGTACTTC
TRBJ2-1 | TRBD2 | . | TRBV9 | CASSVGFTGRAGGGYNEQFF | TGTGCCAGCAGCGTAGGATTCACAGGTCGAGCGGGAGGAGGTTACAATGAGCAGTTCTTC
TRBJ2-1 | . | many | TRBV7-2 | CASTRGSYNEQFF | TGTGCCAGCACCCGTGGCTCCTACAATGAGCAGTTCTTC
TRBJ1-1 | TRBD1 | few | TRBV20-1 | CSASRDRGNEAFF | TGCAGTGCTAGCAGGGACAGGGGAAATGAAGCTTTCTTT
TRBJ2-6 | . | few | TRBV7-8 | CASSLVGNSGANVLTF | TGTGCCAGCAGCTTAGTCGGTAACTCTGGGGCCAACGTCCTGACTTTC
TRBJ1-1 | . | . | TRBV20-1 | CSADSDRSEAFF | TGCAGTGCTGACTCAGACAGATCGGAAGCTTTCTTT
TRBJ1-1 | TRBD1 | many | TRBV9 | CASSVSGGSPEAFF | TGTGCCAGCAGCGTCTCAGGGGGTTCGCCTGAAGCTTTCTTT
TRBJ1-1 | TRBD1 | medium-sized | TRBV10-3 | CASRGIAEAFF | TGTGCCAGCAGGGGGATTGCTGAAGCTTTCTTT
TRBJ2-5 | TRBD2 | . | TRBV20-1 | CSGLAGLKTQYF | TGCAGTGGCCTAGCGGGGTTGAAGACCCAGTACTTC
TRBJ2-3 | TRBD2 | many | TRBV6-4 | CASSPSAGGTDTQYF | TGTGCCAGCAGCCCCTCAGCGGGGGGAACAGATACGCAGTATTTT
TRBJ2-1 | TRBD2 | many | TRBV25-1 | CASSVLDSGSSYNEQFF | TGTGCCAGCAGTGTCTTGGATAGCGGGAGCTCCTACAATGAGCAGTTCTTC
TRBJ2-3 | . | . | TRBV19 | CASTLTARRGTDTQYF | TGTGCCAGTACCTTGACGGCGCGAAGGGGCACAGATACGCAGTATTTT
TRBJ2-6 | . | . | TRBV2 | CASRPQGTGANVLTF | TGTGCCAGCAGGCCCCAGGGAACCGGGGCCAACGTCCTGACTTTC
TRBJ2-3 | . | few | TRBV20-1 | CSARGGGDGTDTQYF | TGCAGTGCTAGAGGTGGCGGGGACGGCACAGATACGCAGTATTTT